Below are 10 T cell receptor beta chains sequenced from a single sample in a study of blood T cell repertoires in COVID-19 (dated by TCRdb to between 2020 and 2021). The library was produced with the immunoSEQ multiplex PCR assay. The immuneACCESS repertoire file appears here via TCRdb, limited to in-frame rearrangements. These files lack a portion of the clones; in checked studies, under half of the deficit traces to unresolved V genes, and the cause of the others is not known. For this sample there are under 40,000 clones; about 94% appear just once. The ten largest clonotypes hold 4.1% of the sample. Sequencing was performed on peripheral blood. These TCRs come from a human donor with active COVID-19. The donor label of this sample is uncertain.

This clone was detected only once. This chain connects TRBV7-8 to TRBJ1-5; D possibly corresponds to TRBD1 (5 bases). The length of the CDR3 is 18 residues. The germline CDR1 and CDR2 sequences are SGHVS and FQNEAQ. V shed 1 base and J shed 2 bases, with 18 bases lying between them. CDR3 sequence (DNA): TGTGCCAGCAGCTTAGAGACGTGGGGAGGGGTCGGCAATCAGCCCCAGCATTTT. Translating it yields CASSLETWGGVGNQPQHF.

The CDR3 protein is CASSPTGKEKLFF. Here the CDR3 DNA reads TGTGCCAGCAGCCCTACAGGGAAAGAAAAACTGTTTTTT. The chain carries TRBV12-3 or TRBV12-4 and TRBJ1-4; D may be TRBD1 (6 bases). The CDR3 sequence is 13 residues long. Between the trimmed V and J ends, which lost 6 bases and 8 bases, there was a span of 13 bases.

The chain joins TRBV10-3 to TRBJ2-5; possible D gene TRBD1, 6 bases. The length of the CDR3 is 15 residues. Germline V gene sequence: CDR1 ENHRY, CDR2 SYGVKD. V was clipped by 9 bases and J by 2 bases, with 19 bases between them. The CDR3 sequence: CAIWTDRTSQETQYF. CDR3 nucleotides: TGTGCCATATGGACCGACAGGACCTCTCAAGAGACCCAGTACTTC.

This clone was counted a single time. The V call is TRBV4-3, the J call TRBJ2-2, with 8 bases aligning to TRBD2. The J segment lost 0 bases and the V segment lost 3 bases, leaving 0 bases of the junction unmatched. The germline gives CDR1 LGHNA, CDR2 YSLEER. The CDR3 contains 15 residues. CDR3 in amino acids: CASSQGLANTGELFF. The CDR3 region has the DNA TGCGCCAGCAGCCAGGGACTAGCGAACACCGGGGAGCTGTTTTTT.

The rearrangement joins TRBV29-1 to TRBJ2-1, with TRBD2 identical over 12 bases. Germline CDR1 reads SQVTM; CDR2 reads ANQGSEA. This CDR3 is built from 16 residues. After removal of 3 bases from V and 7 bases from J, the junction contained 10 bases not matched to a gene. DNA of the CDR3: TGCAGCGTTGACCCCGGGACTAGCGGGTTGGGAAATGAGCAGTTCTTC. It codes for CSVDPGTSGLGNEQFF.

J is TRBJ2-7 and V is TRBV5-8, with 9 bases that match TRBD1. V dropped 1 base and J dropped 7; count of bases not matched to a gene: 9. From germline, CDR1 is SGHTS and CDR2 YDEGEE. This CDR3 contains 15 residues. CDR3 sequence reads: CASSLMPQGAEEQYF. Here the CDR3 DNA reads TGTGCCAGCAGCTTGATGCCACAGGGGGCAGAGGAGCAGTACTTC.

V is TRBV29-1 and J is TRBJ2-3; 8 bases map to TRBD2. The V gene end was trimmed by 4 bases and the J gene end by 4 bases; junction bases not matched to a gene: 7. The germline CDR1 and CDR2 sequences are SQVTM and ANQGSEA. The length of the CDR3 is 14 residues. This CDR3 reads CSVVAGGTADTQYF. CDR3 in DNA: TGCAGCGTTGTCGCGGGAGGTACGGCAGATACGCAGTATTTT.

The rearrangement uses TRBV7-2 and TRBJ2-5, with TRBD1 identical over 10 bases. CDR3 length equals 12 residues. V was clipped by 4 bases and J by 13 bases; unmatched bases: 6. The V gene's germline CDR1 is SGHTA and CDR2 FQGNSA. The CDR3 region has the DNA TGTGCCAGCAGCTCGGACAGGGGGAGAGGGTACTTC. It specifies CASSSDRGRGYF. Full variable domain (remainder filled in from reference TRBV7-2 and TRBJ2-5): GAGVSQSPSNKVTEKGKDVELRCDPISGHTALYWYRQSLGQGLEFLIYFQGNSAPDKSGLPSDRFSAERTGGSVSTLTIQRTQQEDSAVYLCASSSDRGRGYFGPGTRLLVL.

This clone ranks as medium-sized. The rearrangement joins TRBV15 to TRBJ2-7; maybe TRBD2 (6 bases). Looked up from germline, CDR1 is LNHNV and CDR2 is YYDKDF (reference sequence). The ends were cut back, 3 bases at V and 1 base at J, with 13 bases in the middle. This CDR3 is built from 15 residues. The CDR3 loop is CATSSHLSGSYEQYF. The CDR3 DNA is TGTGCCACCAGCAGTCACCTTAGCGGTTCCTACGAGCAGTACTTC.

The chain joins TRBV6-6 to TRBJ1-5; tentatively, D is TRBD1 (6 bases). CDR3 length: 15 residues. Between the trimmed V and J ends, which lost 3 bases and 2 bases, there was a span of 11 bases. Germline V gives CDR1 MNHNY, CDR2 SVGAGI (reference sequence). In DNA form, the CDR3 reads TGTGCCAGCAGTTATAGTCGACAGGGCAATCAGCCCCAGCATTTT. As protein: CASSYSRQGNQPQHF.